The clone carrying this T cell receptor (beta chain) was counted many times. The draw of peripheral blood yielded ten milliliters from each donor. Each sample yielded at least 6.5 million isolated PBMCs. The data stem from a study of blood T cells in healthy people across ages. Looking at the study overall: About one barcoded beta molecule per two T cells was the capture yield of template switching.

Combining a sample-barcoded 5' primer with a J-beta primer mix, a second PCR ran for 7 to 11 cycles. The authors tagged each cDNA molecule using a template-switch adaptor with 12 random nucleotides. TCRdb called the 5' RACE reads again in MiXCR, with one record for every CDR3 protein. Of fewer than 1,000,000 distinct CDR3 sequences listed, 46% are singletons. The sample comprised blood. The clonotype comes from an elderly man in good health.

The CDR3 sequence is CASSLFGGTLINSPLHF. The CDR3 DNA reads as TGTGCCAGCAGTTTATTCGGCGGAACTTTAATAAATTCACCCCTCCACTTT. The rearrangement links TRBV27 to TRBJ1-6; no definite D call. The CDR3 is made up of 17 amino acids. Looked up from germline, CDR1 is MNHEY and CDR2 is SMNVEV (reference sequence). The V and J ends lost 1 base and 7 bases respectively, with 17 bases between them.